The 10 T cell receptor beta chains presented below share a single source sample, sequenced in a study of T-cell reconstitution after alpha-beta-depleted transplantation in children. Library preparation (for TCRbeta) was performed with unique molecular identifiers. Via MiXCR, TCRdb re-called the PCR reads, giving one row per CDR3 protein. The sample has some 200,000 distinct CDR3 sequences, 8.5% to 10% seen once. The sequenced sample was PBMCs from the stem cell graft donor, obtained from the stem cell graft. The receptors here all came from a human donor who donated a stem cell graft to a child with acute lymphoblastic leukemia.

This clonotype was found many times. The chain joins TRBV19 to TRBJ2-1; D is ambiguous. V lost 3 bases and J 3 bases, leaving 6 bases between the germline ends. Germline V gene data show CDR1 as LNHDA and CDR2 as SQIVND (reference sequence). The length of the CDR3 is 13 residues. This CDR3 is CASSMALYNEQFF. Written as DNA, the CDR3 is TGTGCCAGTAGTATGGCCCTCTACAATGAGCAGTTCTTC.

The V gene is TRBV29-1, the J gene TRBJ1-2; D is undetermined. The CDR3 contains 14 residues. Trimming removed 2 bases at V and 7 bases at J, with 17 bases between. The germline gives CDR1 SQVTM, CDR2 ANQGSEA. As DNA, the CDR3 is TGCAGCGTTGAATCCCTTTCGGGCTTCGTTGGCTACACCTTC. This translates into CSVESLSGFVGYTF.

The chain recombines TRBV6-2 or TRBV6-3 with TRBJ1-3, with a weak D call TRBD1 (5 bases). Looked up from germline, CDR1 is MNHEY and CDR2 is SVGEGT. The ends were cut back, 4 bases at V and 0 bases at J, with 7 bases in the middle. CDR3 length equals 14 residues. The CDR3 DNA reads TGTGCCAGCAGTTCCGGGGGCTCTGGAAACACCATATATTTT. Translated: CASSSGGSGNTIYF.

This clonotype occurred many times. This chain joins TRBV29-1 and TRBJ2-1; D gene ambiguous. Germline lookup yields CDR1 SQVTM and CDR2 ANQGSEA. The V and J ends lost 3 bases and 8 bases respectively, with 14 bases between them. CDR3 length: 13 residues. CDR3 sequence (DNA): TGCAGCGTTGAGGGCACAGACGGCGATGAGCAGTTCTTC. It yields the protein CSVEGTDGDEQFF.

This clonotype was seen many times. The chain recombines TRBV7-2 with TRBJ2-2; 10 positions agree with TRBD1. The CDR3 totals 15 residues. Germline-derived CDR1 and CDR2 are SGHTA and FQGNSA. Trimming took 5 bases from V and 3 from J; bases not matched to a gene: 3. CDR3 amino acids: CASSIGQGDTGELFF. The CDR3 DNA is TGTGCCAGCAGCATTGGACAGGGGGACACCGGGGAGCTGTTTTTT.

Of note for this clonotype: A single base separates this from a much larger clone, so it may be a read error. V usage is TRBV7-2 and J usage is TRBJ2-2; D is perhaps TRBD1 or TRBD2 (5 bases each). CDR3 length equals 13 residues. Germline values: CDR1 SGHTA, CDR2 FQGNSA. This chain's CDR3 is CASSLVRTGDLFF. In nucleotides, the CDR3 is TGTGCCAGCAGCCTGGTGCGGACCGGGGACCTGTTTTTT.

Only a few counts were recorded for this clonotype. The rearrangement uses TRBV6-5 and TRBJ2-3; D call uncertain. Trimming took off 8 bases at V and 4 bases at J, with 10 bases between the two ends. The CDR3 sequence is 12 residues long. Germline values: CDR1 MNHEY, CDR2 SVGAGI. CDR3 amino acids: CASAINPDTQYF. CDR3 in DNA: TGTGCCAGCGCCATTAACCCAGATACGCAGTATTTT.

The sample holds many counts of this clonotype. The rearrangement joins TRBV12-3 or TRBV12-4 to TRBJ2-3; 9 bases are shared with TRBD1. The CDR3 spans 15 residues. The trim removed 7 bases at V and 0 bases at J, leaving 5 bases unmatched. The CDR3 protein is CASTDRGTSTDTQYF. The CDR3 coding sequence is TGTGCCAGCACCGACAGGGGGACTAGCACAGATACGCAGTATTTT.

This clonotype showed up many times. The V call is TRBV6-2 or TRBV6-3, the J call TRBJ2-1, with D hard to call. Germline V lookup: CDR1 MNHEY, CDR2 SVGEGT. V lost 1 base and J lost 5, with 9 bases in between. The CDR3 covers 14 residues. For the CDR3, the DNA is TGTGCCAGCAGTTACTTTGGACCAAACAATGAGCAGTTCTTC. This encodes CASSYFGPNNEQFF.

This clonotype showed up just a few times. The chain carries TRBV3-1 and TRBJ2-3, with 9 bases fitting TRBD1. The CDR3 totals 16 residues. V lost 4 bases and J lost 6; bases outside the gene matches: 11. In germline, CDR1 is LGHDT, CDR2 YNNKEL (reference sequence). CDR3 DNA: TGTGCCAGCAGCCTTAGCCCGGGACAGGGTTTGGATACGCAGTATTTT. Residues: CASSLSPGQGLDTQYF.